The T cell receptor beta chain described here comes from a study of blood T cells in healthy people across ages. V dropped 0 bases and J dropped 10 bases, with 13 bases sitting between them. Germline CDR1 MNHEY, CDR2 SVGAGI. The CDR3 has 14 residues. The study isolated at least 6 million PBMCs from each sample. Then a second PCR, running roughly 7 to 11 cycles, was carried out with a sample-barcoded 5' primer and a J-beta primer mix. TCRdb redid the calling of the 5' RACE reads with MiXCR, one entry per CDR3 protein. The sample carries roughly 680,000 distinct CDR3 sequences, approximately 52% recorded once.

This clonotype was obtained from a woman of 80 years or more in good health. The V and J genes are TRBV6-5 and TRBJ2-1; no firm D call. Material for sequencing was blood. The CDR3 loop reads CASSYSNGVQEQFF. The CDR3 bases are TGTGCCAGCAGTTACTCGAATGGGGTCCAGGAGCAGTTCTTC.